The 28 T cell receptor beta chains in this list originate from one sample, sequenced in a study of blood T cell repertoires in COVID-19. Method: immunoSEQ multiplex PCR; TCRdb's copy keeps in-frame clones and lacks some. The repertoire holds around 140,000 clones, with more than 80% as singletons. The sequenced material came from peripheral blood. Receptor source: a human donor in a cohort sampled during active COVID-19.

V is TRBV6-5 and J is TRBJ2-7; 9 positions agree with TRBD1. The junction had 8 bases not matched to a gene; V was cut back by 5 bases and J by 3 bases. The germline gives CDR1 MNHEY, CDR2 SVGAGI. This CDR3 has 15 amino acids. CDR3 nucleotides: TGTGCCAGCAGTAGACTACACAGGGGGCTCTACGAGCAGTACTTC. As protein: CASSRLHRGLYEQYF.

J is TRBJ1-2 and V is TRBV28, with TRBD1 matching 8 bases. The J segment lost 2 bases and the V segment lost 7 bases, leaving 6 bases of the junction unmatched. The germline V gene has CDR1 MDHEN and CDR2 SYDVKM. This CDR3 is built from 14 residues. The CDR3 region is CASKQGAANYGYTF. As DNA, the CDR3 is TGTGCCAGCAAGCAGGGGGCAGCAAACTATGGCTACACCTTC.

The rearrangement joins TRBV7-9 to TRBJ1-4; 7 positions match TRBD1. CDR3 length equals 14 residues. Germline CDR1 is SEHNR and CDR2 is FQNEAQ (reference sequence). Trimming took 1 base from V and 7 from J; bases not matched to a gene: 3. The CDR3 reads CASSLGQGGEKLFF. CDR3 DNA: TGTGCCAGCAGCTTAGGACAGGGAGGTGAAAAACTGTTTTTT.

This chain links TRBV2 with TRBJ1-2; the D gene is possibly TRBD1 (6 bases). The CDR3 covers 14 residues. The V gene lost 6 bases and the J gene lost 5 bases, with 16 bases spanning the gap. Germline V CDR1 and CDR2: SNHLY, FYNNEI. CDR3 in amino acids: CASRPRTTGYGYTF. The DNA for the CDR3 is TGTGCCAGCAGACCCCGTACTACAGGGTATGGCTACACCTTC.

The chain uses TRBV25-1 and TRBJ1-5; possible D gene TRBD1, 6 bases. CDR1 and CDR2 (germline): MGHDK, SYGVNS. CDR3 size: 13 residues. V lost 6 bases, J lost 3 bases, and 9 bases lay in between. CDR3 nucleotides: TGTGCCAGCAGACAGGGAACCAATCAGCCCCAGCATTTT. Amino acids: CASRQGTNQPQHF.

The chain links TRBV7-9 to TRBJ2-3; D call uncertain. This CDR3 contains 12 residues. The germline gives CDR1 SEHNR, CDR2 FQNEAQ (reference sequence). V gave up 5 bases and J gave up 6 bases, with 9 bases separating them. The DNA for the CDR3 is TGTGCCAGCAGCCGACTCGGCGATACGCAGTATTTT. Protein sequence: CASSRLGDTQYF.

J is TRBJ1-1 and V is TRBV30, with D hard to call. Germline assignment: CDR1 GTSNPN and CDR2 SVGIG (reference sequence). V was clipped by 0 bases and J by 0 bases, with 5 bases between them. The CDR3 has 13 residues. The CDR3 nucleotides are TGTGCCTGGAGTGTCCACATGAACACTGAAGCTTTCTTT. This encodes CAWSVHMNTEAFF.

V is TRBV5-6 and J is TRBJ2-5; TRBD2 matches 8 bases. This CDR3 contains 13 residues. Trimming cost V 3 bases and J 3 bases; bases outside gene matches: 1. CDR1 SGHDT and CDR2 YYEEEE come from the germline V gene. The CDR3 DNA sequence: TGTGCCAGCAGCTCAGCGGGGGAAGAGACCCAGTACTTC. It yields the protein CASSSAGEETQYF. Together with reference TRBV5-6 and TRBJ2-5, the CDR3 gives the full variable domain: DAGVTQSPTHLIKTRGQQVTLRCSPKSGHDTVSWYQQALGQGPQFIFQYYEEEERQRGNFPDRFSGHQFPNYSSELNVNALLLGDSALYLCASSSAGEETQYFGPGTRLLVL.

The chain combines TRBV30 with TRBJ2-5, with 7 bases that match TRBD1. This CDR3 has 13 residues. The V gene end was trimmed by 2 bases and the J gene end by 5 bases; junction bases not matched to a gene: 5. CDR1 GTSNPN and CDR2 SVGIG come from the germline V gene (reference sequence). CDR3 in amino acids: CAWSRGGYETQYF. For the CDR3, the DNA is TGTGCCTGGAGTAGAGGGGGCTACGAGACCCAGTACTTC. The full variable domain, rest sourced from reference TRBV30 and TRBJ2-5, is SQTIHQWPATLVQPVGSPLSLECTVEGTSNPNLYWYRQAAGRGLQLLFYSVGIGQISSEVPQNLSASRPQDRQFILSSKKLLLSDSGFYLCAWSRGGYETQYFGPGTRLLVL.

The CDR3 protein is CASSLRASGTRGETQYF. For the CDR3, the DNA is TGTGCCAGCAGCCTGAGGGCTAGCGGGACCCGGGGAGAGACCCAGTACTTC. This chain connects TRBV9 to TRBJ2-5; TRBD2 agrees at 9 bases. V lost 4 bases and J lost 4; bases outside the gene matches: 14. Germline CDR1 and CDR2: SGDLS and YYNGEE. The CDR3 has 17 amino acids.

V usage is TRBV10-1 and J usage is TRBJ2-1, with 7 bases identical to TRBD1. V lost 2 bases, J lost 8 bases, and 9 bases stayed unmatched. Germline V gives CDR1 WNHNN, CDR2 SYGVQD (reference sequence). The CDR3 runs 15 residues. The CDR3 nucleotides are TGCGCCAGCAGTGAGAGGACAGGTACCTTCGATGAGCAGTTCTTC. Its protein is CASSERTGTFDEQFF.

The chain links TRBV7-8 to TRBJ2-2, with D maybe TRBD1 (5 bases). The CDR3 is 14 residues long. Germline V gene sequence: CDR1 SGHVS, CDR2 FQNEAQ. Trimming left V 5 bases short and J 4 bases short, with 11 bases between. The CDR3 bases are TGTGCCAGCAGCACCGATAGGGGCACCGGGGAGCTGTTTTTT. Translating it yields CASSTDRGTGELFF.

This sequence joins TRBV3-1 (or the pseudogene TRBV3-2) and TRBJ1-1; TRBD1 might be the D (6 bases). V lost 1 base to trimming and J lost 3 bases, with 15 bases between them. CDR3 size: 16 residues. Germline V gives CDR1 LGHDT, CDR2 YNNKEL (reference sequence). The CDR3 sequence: CASSQAGGGADTEAFF. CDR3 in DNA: TGTGCCAGCAGCCAAGCGGGGGGCGGGGCGGACACTGAAGCTTTCTTT.

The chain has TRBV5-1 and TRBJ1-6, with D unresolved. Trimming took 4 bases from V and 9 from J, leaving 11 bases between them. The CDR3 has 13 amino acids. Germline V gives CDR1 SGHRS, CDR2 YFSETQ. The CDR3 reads CASSANEGSPLHF. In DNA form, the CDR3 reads TGCGCCAGCAGCGCTAATGAGGGTTCACCCCTCCACTTT.

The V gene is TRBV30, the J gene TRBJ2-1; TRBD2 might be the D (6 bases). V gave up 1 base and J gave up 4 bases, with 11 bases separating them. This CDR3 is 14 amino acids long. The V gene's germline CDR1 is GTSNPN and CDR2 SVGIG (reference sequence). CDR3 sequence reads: CAWSGEGGYNEQFF. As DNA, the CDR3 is TGTGCCTGGAGTGGAGAGGGAGGTTACAATGAGCAGTTCTTC.

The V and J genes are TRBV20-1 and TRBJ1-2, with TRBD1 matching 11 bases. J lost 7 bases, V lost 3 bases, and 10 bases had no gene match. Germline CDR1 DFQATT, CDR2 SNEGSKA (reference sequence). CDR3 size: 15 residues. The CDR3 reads CSASSGTGGYSGYTF. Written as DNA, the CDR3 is TGCAGTGCTAGTTCCGGGACAGGGGGGTATAGTGGCTACACCTTC.

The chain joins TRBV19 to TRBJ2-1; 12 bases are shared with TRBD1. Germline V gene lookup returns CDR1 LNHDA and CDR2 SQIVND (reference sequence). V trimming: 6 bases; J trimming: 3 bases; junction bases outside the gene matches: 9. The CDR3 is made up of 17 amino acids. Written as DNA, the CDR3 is TGTGCCAGTAGGGTCCGGGGACAGGGGGCATACTACAATGAGCAGTTCTTC. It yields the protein CASRVRGQGAYYNEQFF.

CDR3 in DNA: TGTGCCAGCAGCGTAACAGGGTCCTCCACAGATACGCAGTATTTT. This translates into CASSVTGSSTDTQYF. The chain joins TRBV5-8 to TRBJ2-3; a possible D gene is TRBD1 (6 bases). V was pared by 4 bases and J by 2 bases, with 14 bases between. This CDR3 comprises 15 residues. Germline V gene sequence: CDR1 SGHTS, CDR2 YDEGEE.

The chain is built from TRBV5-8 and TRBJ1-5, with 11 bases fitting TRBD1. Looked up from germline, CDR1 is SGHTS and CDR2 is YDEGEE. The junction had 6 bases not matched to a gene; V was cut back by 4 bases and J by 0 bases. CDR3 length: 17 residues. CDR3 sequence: CASSGDRGTYSNQPQHF. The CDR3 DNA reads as TGTGCCAGCAGCGGGGACAGGGGGACTTATAGCAATCAGCCCCAGCATTTT.

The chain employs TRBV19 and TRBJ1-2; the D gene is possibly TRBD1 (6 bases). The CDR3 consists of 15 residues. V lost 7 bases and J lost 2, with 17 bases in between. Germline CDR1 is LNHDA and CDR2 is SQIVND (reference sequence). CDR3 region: CASMVRNRDNYGYTF. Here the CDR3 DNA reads TGTGCCAGTATGGTCCGGAACAGGGACAACTATGGCTACACCTTC.

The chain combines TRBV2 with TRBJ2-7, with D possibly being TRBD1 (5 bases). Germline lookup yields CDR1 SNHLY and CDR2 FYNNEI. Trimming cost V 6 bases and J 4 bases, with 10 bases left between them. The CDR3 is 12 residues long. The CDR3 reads CASRAQGYEQYF. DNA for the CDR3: TGTGCCAGCAGGGCTCAGGGATACGAGCAGTACTTC. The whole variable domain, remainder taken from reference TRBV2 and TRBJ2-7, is EPEVTQTPSHQVTQMGQEVILRCVPISNHLYFYWYRQILGQKVEFLVSFYNNEISEKSEIFDDQFSVERPDGSNFTLKIRSTKLEDSAMYFCASRAQGYEQYFGPGTRLTVT.

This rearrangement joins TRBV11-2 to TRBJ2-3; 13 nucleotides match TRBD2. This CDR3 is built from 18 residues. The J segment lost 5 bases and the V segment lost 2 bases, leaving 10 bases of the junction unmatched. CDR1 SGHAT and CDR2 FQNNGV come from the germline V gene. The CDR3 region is CASSLNLLAGGPQDTQYF. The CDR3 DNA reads TGTGCCAGCAGCTTAAATCTACTAGCGGGAGGGCCCCAAGATACGCAGTATTTT.

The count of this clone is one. CDR3 in DNA: TGCAGTGCTAGTCAGGGGGCGGTGGAAAGCGGGGCTTTCTTT. Its translation is CSASQGAVESGAFF. The chain employs TRBV20-1 and TRBJ1-1, with 8 positions matching TRBD1. The CDR3 sequence is 14 residues long. Trimming at V came to 3 bases and at J to 11 bases, leaving 14 bases not matched to a gene. Germline loops: CDR1 DFQATT, CDR2 SNEGSKA (reference sequence).

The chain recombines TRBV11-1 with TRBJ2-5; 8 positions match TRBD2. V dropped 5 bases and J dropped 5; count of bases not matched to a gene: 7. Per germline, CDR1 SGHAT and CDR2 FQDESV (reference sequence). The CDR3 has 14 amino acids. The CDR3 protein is CASSPSRTSETQYF. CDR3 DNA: TGTGCCAGCAGCCCCAGCCGGACTAGCGAGACCCAGTACTTC.

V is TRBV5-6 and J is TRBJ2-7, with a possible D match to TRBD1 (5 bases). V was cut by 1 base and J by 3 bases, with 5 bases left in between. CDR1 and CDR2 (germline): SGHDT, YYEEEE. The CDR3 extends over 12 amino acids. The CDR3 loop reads CASSLTGYEQYF. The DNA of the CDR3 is TGTGCCAGCAGCTTGACAGGCTACGAGCAGTACTTC.

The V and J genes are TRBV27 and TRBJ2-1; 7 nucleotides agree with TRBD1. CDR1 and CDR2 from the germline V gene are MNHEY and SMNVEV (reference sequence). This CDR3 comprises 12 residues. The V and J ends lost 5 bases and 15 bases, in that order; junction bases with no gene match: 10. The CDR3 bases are TGTGCCAGCAGTAAAGGCACAGGGGTCCCGTTCTTC. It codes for CASSKGTGVPFF.

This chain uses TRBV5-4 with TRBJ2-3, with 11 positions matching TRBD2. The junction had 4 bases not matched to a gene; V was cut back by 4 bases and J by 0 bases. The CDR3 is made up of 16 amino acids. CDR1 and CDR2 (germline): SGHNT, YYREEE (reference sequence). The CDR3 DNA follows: TGTGCCAGCAGCCTCGGGACTAGCGGAAGCACAGATACGCAGTATTTT. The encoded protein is CASSLGTSGSTDTQYF.

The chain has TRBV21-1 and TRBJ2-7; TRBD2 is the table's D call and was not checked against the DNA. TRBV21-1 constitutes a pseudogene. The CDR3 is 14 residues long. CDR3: CASSVRGPSYEQYF. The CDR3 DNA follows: TGTGCCAGCAGCGTCAGAGGGCCTTCCTACGAGCAGTACTTC.